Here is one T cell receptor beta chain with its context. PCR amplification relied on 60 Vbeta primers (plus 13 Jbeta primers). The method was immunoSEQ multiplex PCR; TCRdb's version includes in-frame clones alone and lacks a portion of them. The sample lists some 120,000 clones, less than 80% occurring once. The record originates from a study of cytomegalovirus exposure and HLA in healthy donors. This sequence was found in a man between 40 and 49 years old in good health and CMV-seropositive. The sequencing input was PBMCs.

The CDR3: CASSYSGGRKNEQYF. Here the CDR3 DNA reads TGTGCCAGCAGTTACTCCGGCGGGAGAAAAAACGAGCAGTACTTC. The V gene is TRBV6-6, the J gene TRBJ2-5; TRBD2 matches at 7 bases. The better agreement between TRBJ2-7 and the DNA end casts doubt on the J call. Germline lookup yields CDR1 MNHNY and CDR2 SVGAGI (reference sequence). The CDR3 contains 15 residues.